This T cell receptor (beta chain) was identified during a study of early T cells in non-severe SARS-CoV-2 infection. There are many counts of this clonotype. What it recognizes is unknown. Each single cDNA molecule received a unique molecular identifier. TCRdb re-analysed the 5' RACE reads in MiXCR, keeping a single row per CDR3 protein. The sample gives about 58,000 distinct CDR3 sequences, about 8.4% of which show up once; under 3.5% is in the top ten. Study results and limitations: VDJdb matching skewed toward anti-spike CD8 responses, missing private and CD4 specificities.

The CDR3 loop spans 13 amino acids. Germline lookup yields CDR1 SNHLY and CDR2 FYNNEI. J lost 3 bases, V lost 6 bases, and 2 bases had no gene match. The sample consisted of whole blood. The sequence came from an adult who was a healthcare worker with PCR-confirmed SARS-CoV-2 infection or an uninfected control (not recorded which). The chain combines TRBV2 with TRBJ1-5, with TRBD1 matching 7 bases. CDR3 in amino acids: CASRDRPNQPQHF. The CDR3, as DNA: TGTGCCAGCAGGGACAGGCCCAATCAGCCCCAGCATTTT. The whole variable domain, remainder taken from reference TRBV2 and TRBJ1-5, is EPEVTQTPSHQVTQMGQEVILRCVPISNHLYFYWYRQILGQKVEFLVSFYNNEISEKSEIFDDQFSVERPDGSNFTLKIRSTKLEDSAMYFCASRDRPNQPQHFGDGTRLSIL.